Listed here is a single TCR beta chain. As yet, its antigen is unknown. This sample is part of a study of OX40 agonist ivuxolimab in advanced cancers. In the study overall: The patients' treatment was ivuxolimab, an agonistic anti-OX40 (CD134) antibody. Patients received intravenous ivuxolimab every 2 weeks at 0.01 to 10 mg/kg.

Germline assignment: CDR1 MNHNY and CDR2 SVGAGI (reference sequence). This CDR3 is 15 amino acids long. V shed 6 bases and J shed 3 bases, with 15 bases lying between them. Findings and caveats of the study: Relatively little clonal expansion, among the lowest observed, appeared in partial responders at 0.1-3.0 mg/kg. Certain nonresponding patients likewise had low normalized T-cell clonal expansion.

Measured with immunoSEQ multiplex PCR; TCRdb has only the in-frame clones, and not every one. This table holds over 100,000 clones, over 75% found once. Sequences were derived from CD4+ or CD8+ T cells sorted from blood, sampled in a trial of the OX40 agonist ivuxolimab. The chain employs TRBV6-6 and TRBJ2-1; possible D gene TRBD1, 5 bases. This TCR was sampled from an adult with an advanced solid tumor such as melanoma, head and neck, liver or kidney cancer. The CDR3 DNA sequence: TGTGCCAGCAGACAGTCAGGGAAGTTCTACAATGAGCAGTTCTTC. Encoded protein: CASRQSGKFYNEQFF.